The 4 T cell receptor beta chains below come from one sample, sequenced in a study of OX40 agonist ivuxolimab in advanced cancers. Measured with immunoSEQ multiplex PCR; TCRdb has only the in-frame clones, and not every one. The sample holds 120,000 or so clones, roughly 95% seen once. Sequencing used CD4+ or CD8+ T cells sorted from blood, obtained in a trial of the OX40 agonist ivuxolimab. These TCRs come from an adult with an advanced solid tumor such as melanoma, head and neck, liver or kidney cancer.

This chain uses TRBV4-1 with TRBJ2-1; 7 nucleotides agree with TRBD2. CDR3 size: 15 residues. With 3 bases clipped from V and 8 bases from J, the junction kept 10 bases outside the gene matches. Looked up from germline, CDR1 is MGHRA and CDR2 is YSYEKL. The CDR3 nucleotides are TGCGCCAGCAGCCAGCCTCGGACTAGTGGTCATGAGCAGTTCTTC. Amino acids: CASSQPRTSGHEQFF.

This clone was found once. The chain couples TRBV27 to TRBJ2-2, with 9 nucleotides matching TRBD2. Germline trimming cut 3 bases from V and 2 bases from J; bases unmatched to any gene: 7. In germline, CDR1 is MNHEY, CDR2 SMNVEV (reference sequence). This CDR3 is built from 17 residues. The CDR3 sequence is CASSFFGLAINTGELFF. The CDR3 DNA reads TGTGCCAGCAGTTTTTTCGGACTAGCGATTAACACCGGGGAGCTGTTTTTT.

In this sample, this clone turned up a few times. The CDR3 bases are TGTGCCAGCACCTCAGGGGAGTTTTCCCTCCACTTT. This sequence encodes CASTSGEFSLHF. The chain couples TRBV28 to TRBJ1-6, with D maybe TRBD1 (6 bases). Germline CDR1 and CDR2: MDHEN and SYDVKM. The germline V and J ends were trimmed by 7 bases and 14 bases, with 15 bases remaining between them. This CDR3 is 12 amino acids long.

V and J are TRBV9 and TRBJ2-5; the match to TRBD2 covers 10 bases. This CDR3 is built from 16 residues. J gave up 3 bases and V 0 bases, and 5 bases lay outside the gene matches. In germline, CDR1 is SGDLS, CDR2 YYNGEE. Written as DNA, the CDR3 is TGTGCCAGCAGCGTAGGAACTAGCGGGGCGAAAGAGACCCAGTACTTC. This translates into CASSVGTSGAKETQYF.